The 6 T cell receptor beta chains presented below share a single source sample, sequenced in a study of CD8 T cells in ankylosing spondylitis. Using its own MiXCR run on the 5' RACE reads, TCRdb lists one record per CDR3 protein. The table lists some 25,000 distinct CDR3 sequences, under 3% of them singletons. The sequenced sample was blood, either unsorted or a sorted T cell fraction (not recorded which). These receptor sequences come from a female donor with ankylosing spondylitis or in good health (not recorded which).

The chain employs TRBV9 and TRBJ2-7; D remains unclear. The CDR3 extends over 14 amino acids. Germline V gene sequence: CDR1 SGDLS, CDR2 YYNGEE. V gave up 0 bases and J gave up 0 bases, with 7 bases separating them. CDR3 loop: CASSVDPHSYEQYF. Here the CDR3 DNA reads TGTGCCAGCAGCGTAGATCCACACTCCTACGAGCAGTACTTC.

This clonotype has ten or more counts. The gene calls are TRBV9 and TRBJ2-7, with TRBD2 matching over 9 bases. V trimming: 2 bases; J trimming: 4 bases; junction bases outside the gene matches: 4. This CDR3 spans 14 amino acids. The V gene's germline CDR1 is SGDLS and CDR2 YYNGEE. The CDR3 loop is CASSVTSGVYEQYF. For the CDR3, the DNA is TGTGCCAGCAGCGTGACTAGCGGAGTGTACGAGCAGTACTTC.

This clonotype was recorded many times. The chain couples TRBV9 to TRBJ2-1, with TRBD2 matching over 7 bases. The CDR3 contains 17 residues. Germline-derived CDR1 and CDR2 are SGDLS and YYNGEE. V lost 2 bases and J lost 7; bases outside the gene matches: 15. The CDR3 is CASSVGWWGVGRNEQFF. CDR3 DNA sequence: TGTGCCAGCAGCGTTGGTTGGTGGGGGGTCGGGAGGAATGAGCAGTTCTTC.

This clonotype has at least ten counts. The chain links TRBV9 to TRBJ1-3; 9 bases match TRBD1. This CDR3 spans 19 amino acids. Germline CDR1 SGDLS, CDR2 YYNGEE. V was pared by 0 bases and J by 3 bases, with 13 bases of the junction left unmatched. CDR3 bases: TGTGCCAGCAGCGTAGCCCCTGGGATAGGGACAGGGCATGGAAACACCATATATTTT. Its translation: CASSVAPGIGTGHGNTIYF.

At least ten counts were recorded for this clonotype. CDR3 region: CASSVAGQGPYEQYF. The CDR3 bases are TGTGCCAGCAGCGTCGCGGGACAGGGGCCCTACGAGCAGTACTTC. This chain joins TRBV9 and TRBJ2-7; 10 bases line up with TRBD1. CDR3 size: 15 residues. Germline assignment: CDR1 SGDLS and CDR2 YYNGEE. The ends lost 2 bases at V and 2 bases at J; junction bases unmatched: 4. Complete variable domain (other parts from reference TRBV9 and TRBJ2-7): DSGVTQTPKHLITATGQRVTLRCSPRSGDLSVYWYQQSLDQGLQFLIQYYNGEERAKGNILERFSAQQFPDLHSELNLSSLELGDSALYFCASSVAGQGPYEQYFGPGTRLTVT.

Many counts were recorded for this clonotype. The CDR3 reads CASSVFQGAGETQYF. CDR3 bases: TGTGCCAGCAGCGTATTTCAAGGGGCGGGGGAGACCCAGTACTTC. The rearrangement joins TRBV9 to TRBJ2-5; possible D gene TRBD2, 6 bases. This CDR3 region has 15 residues. Trimming took 1 base from V and 5 from J, leaving 15 bases between them. Germline V gene sequence: CDR1 SGDLS, CDR2 YYNGEE.